This T cell receptor beta chain was sequenced in a study of blood T cell repertoires in COVID-19. Study summary: Specimens from acute and convalescent COVID-19 originated in the United States, Italy and Spain. In each case, the material was cDNA or gDNA derived from T cells, B-cell-depleted T cells, or PBMCs.

Produced via immunoSEQ multiplex PCR; TCRdb's table is partial and in-frame only. The table shows 300,000 to 400,000 clones, with approximately 86% occurring only once. The ends were cut back, 5 bases at V and 1 base at J, with 15 bases in the middle. The CDR3 sequence is 15 residues long. The germline V gene encodes CDR1 SGHTA and CDR2 FQGNSA. Followed over time, Seattle patients had been enrolled while infection was active. This receptor was identified in a man aged 25 to 40 with COVID-19, enrolled during active disease. V and J are TRBV7-2 and TRBJ2-7; a possible D gene is TRBD1 (6 bases). Sequencing input: peripheral blood. The DNA for the CDR3 is TGTGCCAGCAGCGAAAGACAGGATACATCCTACGAGCAGTACTTC. Amino acid sequence: CASSERQDTSYEQYF. Complete variable domain (other parts from reference TRBV7-2 and TRBJ2-7): GAGVSQSPSNKVTEKGKDVELRCDPISGHTALYWYRQSLGQGLEFLIYFQGNSAPDKSGLPSDRFSAERTGGSVSTLTIQRTQQEDSAVYLCASSERQDTSYEQYFGPGTRLTVT.